Each of the 29 T cell receptor beta chains below was sequenced from the same sample in a study of blood T cell repertoires in COVID-19. Clones were sequenced by immunoSEQ multiplex PCR, and TCRdb holds only the in-frame ones, with some missing. The table includes 30,000 or so clones, approximately 93% detected once. Sample: peripheral blood. These receptors all come from a male donor with active COVID-19.

The chain joins TRBV19 to TRBJ1-3; 7 bases are a match to TRBD1. The CDR3 consists of 14 residues. The germline gives CDR1 LNHDA, CDR2 SQIVND (reference sequence). Losses at the gene ends were 8 bases for V and 4 bases for J; bases not matched to a gene: 8. CDR3 sequence: CASQTGTAGNTIYF. As DNA, the CDR3 is TGTGCCAGTCAAACCGGGACAGCCGGAAACACCATATATTTT.

The CDR3 DNA reads TGCGCCAGCAGCTTGGATTTAGCTAGCACAGATACGCAGTATTTT. Its translation is CASSLDLASTDTQYF. This chain joins TRBV5-1 and TRBJ2-3; D is unclear. The germline gives CDR1 SGHRS, CDR2 YFSETQ. The CDR3 covers 15 residues. The germline V and J ends were trimmed by 0 bases and 0 bases, with 8 bases remaining between them. Drawing the rest from reference TRBV5-1 and TRBJ2-3, the complete variable domain is KAGVTQTPRYLIKTRGQQVTLSCSPISGHRSVSWYQQTPGQGLQFLFEYFSETQRNKGNFPGRFSGRQFSNSRSEMNVSTLELGDSALYLCASSLDLASTDTQYFGPGTRLTVL.

V usage is TRBV5-8 and J usage is TRBJ1-5, with 9 bases aligning to TRBD1. Germline CDR1 and CDR2: SGHTS and YDEGEE. The CDR3 is 17 amino acids. Germline trimming cut 4 bases from V and 3 bases from J; bases unmatched to any gene: 11. The CDR3 nucleotides are TGTGCCAGCAGCCCGAGAGGGACAGGGAGTAACAATCAGCCCCAGCATTTT. It codes for CASSPRGTGSNNQPQHF.

This clone was seen once. Distinct nucleotide sequences in the sample also encode this CDR3. V and J are TRBV4-3 and TRBJ2-2; possibly TRBD1 for D (6 bases). V lost 9 bases and J 7 bases, leaving 21 bases between the germline ends. CDR1 is LGHNA and CDR2 is YSLEER in the germline V gene. The CDR3 loop spans 15 amino acids. CDR3 in DNA: TGCGCCAGTTCACAGACAGGAGAGGGTAACGGGGAGCTGTTTTTT. It is translated as CASSQTGEGNGELFF.

The chain has TRBV9 and TRBJ2-7; the match to TRBD1 covers 12 bases. V dropped 0 bases and J dropped 2; count of bases not matched to a gene: 12. The CDR3 extends over 19 amino acids. CDR1 is SGDLS and CDR2 is YYNGEE in the germline V gene. The CDR3 nucleotides are TGTGCCAGCAGCGTAGAAGCCCACCCGGGACAGGGGGCCACCTACGAGCAGTACTTC. This translates into CASSVEAHPGQGATYEQYF.

This chain joins TRBV4-3 and TRBJ2-7, with 8 positions matching TRBD1. After removal of 0 bases from V and 3 bases from J, the junction contained 13 bases not matched to a gene. CDR3 size: 18 residues. CDR1 and CDR2 from the germline V gene are LGHNA and YSLEER. In DNA, the CDR3 is TGCGCCAGCAGCCAAGACCCAGGCCCGGGACAGGAGTACTACGAGCAGTACTTC. Its protein product is CASSQDPGPGQEYYEQYF.

The chain employs TRBV5-4 and TRBJ2-3, with D perhaps TRBD2 (5 bases). Germline lookup yields CDR1 SGHNT and CDR2 YYREEE (reference sequence). With 0 bases removed from V and 7 bases from J, the gap between germline ends came to 18 bases. The CDR3 is 16 amino acids. In nucleotides, the CDR3 is TGTGCCAGCAGCTTGGCCCAGAGGGCACAGTTGAATACGCAGTATTTT. Amino acid sequence: CASSLAQRAQLNTQYF.

V gene TRBV7-2 combines with J gene TRBJ1-1; possibly TRBD1 for D (6 bases). Trimming cost V 5 bases and J 3 bases, with 13 bases left between them. CDR3 length: 14 amino acids. Germline lookup yields CDR1 SGHTA and CDR2 FQGNSA. The CDR3 DNA sequence: TGTGCCAGCAGCGCACAACAGGGTTACACTGAAGCTTTCTTT. This encodes CASSAQQGYTEAFF.

The chain recombines TRBV5-8 with TRBJ1-1; TRBD1 aligns across 7 bases. Unmatched junction bases numbered 17, after V lost 5 bases and J lost 4 bases. The CDR3 spans 17 residues. CDR1 and CDR2 (germline): SGHTS, YDEGEE. This chain's CDR3 is CASRYCGMTGYCTEAFF. DNA for the CDR3: TGTGCCAGCAGATATTGCGGCATGACAGGGTACTGCACTGAAGCTTTCTTT.

The chain uses TRBV7-8 and TRBJ1-5, with D tentatively TRBD1 (6 bases). Germline CDR1 SGHVS, CDR2 FQNEAQ. Trimming took off 5 bases at V and 0 bases at J, with 11 bases between the two ends. This CDR3 has 15 residues. CDR3 loop: CASSEGGFSNQPQHF. CDR3 coding DNA: TGTGCCAGCAGCGAGGGGGGGTTTAGCAATCAGCCCCAGCATTTT.

The V and J genes are TRBV7-2 and TRBJ2-5; D is unclear. The CDR3 is 14 amino acids. Germline V lookup: CDR1 SGHTA, CDR2 FQGNSA. The germline V and J ends were trimmed by 1 base and 6 bases, with 12 bases remaining between them. In DNA form, the CDR3 reads TGTGCCAGCAGCTTAGATGGAGTGAGGAAGACCCAGTACTTC. Translating gives CASSLDGVRKTQYF.

This sequence joins TRBV10-3 and TRBJ2-3, with 14 nucleotides matching TRBD2. The CDR3 sequence is 16 residues long. Per the germline V gene, CDR1 is ENHRY and CDR2 is SYGVKD. Trimming at V came to 6 bases and at J to 1 base, leaving 3 bases not matched to a gene. The CDR3 nucleotides are TGTGCCATCAGGAAGGGACTAGCGGGGGGCACAGATACGCAGTATTTT. It codes for CAIRKGLAGGTDTQYF.

The rearrangement uses TRBV18 and TRBJ1-3; the D is unclear. The CDR3 spans 19 residues. Germline lookup yields CDR1 KGHSH and CDR2 LQKENI. V lost 0 bases and J lost 3, with 21 bases in between. The CDR3 DNA is TGTGCCAGCTCACCACCGACTATAGGTTATTTTAAGAGTGGAAACACCATATATTTT. It codes for CASSPPTIGYFKSGNTIYF.

The chain carries TRBV7-8 and TRBJ2-7; D is perhaps TRBD1 (6 bases). CDR1 SGHVS and CDR2 FQNEAQ come from the germline V gene. Deletions cut 0 bases from V and 1 base from J, with 10 bases between. The CDR3 has 15 residues. The CDR3 DNA follows: TGTGCCAGCAGCTTAGCGAAGGGGGTGTCCTACGAGCAGTACTTC. Protein sequence: CASSLAKGVSYEQYF.

The chain joins TRBV7-2 to TRBJ1-4; 7 nucleotides align to TRBD1. Germline V gene sequence: CDR1 SGHTA, CDR2 FQGNSA. Losses at the gene ends were 5 bases for V and 8 bases for J; bases not matched to a gene: 8. This CDR3 region has 14 residues. The CDR3 nucleotides are TGTGCCAGCAGCCAAGACAGGGTTCAGGAAAAACTGTTTTTT. Translating gives CASSQDRVQEKLFF.

The genes are TRBV7-2 and TRBJ1-2; 8 bases match TRBD1. The CDR3 extends over 13 amino acids. V dropped 5 bases and J dropped 5; count of bases not matched to a gene: 4. CDR1 and CDR2 from the germline V gene are SGHTA and FQGNSA. CDR3 in DNA: TGTGCCAGCAGCCCGGACAGGGAATATGGCTACACCTTC. Translated: CASSPDREYGYTF.

The chain links TRBV7-2 to TRBJ2-7; 13 bases align to TRBD2. Germline lookup yields CDR1 SGHTA and CDR2 FQGNSA. The CDR3 covers 14 residues. Trimming removed 5 bases from V and 6 bases from J; junction bases left unmatched: 4. As DNA, the CDR3 is TGTGCCAGCAGCACTACTAGCGGGGGGGGCGAGCAGTACTTC. This gives the protein CASSTTSGGGEQYF.

This clone was counted once. J is TRBJ2-5 and V is TRBV7-3, with D possibly TRBD2 on 5 matching bases. V lost 5 bases and J 7 bases, leaving 14 bases between the germline ends. Germline-derived CDR1 and CDR2 are SGHTA and FQGTGA. This CDR3 has 13 amino acids. The DNA for the CDR3 is TGTGCCAGCAGCCTTGGGAGAGGCGGGACCCAGTACTTC. Translation gives CASSLGRGGTQYF.

The chain combines TRBV11-3 with TRBJ2-5, with 7 bases identical to TRBD2. From germline, CDR1 is SGHNT and CDR2 YENEEA. CDR3 length: 15 residues. V lost 5 bases, J lost 5 bases, and 11 bases stayed unmatched. The chain's CDR3 is CASSRPSWREETQYF. The CDR3, as DNA: TGTGCCAGCAGCCGGCCCTCCTGGCGGGAGGAGACCCAGTACTTC.

In this sample, this clone turned up a few times. The chain has TRBV29-1 and TRBJ1-2; D may be TRBD1 (6 bases). The CDR3 consists of 14 residues. Germline values: CDR1 SQVTM, CDR2 ANQGSEA. V was clipped by 2 bases and J by 4 bases, with 14 bases between them. The CDR3: CSVEIRQGTYGYTF. Here the CDR3 DNA reads TGCAGCGTTGAAATTCGCCAGGGGACCTATGGCTACACCTTC.

This chain uses TRBV27 with TRBJ1-5; D is perhaps TRBD1 (6 bases). The germline V and J ends were trimmed by 2 bases and 2 bases, with 10 bases remaining between them. The length of the CDR3 is 15 residues. CDR1 and CDR2 from the germline V gene are MNHEY and SMNVEV (reference sequence). The CDR3 loop reads CASSLAGAGNQPQHF. The CDR3 nucleotides read TGTGCCAGCAGTTTAGCAGGGGCTGGCAATCAGCCCCAGCATTTT.

This sequence joins TRBV19 and TRBJ1-2, with a weak D call TRBD1 (6 bases). Per germline, CDR1 LNHDA and CDR2 SQIVND (reference sequence). V gave up 4 bases and J gave up 4 bases, with 16 bases separating them. The CDR3 covers 15 residues. The CDR3 region is CASSRDTGTIYGYTF. The CDR3 DNA sequence: TGTGCCAGTAGTAGGGACACCGGGACGATCTATGGCTACACCTTC.

The CDR3 is CASSVGDSNYQETQYF. Written as DNA, the CDR3 is TGTGCCAGCAGCGTAGGGGACAGCAACTACCAAGAGACCCAGTACTTC. The chain joins TRBV9 to TRBJ2-5; 7 bases are shared with TRBD1. Per the germline V gene, CDR1 is SGDLS and CDR2 is YYNGEE. The CDR3 is made up of 16 amino acids. The V and J ends lost 0 bases and 0 bases, in that order; junction bases with no gene match: 5.

This clone is deemed medium-sized. The rearrangement joins TRBV7-3 to TRBJ2-7; 9 bases agree with TRBD1. Germline V gives CDR1 SGHTA, CDR2 FQGTGA. The CDR3 is 13 amino acids. V was clipped by 5 bases and J by 5 bases; unmatched bases: 4. DNA of the CDR3: TGTGCCAGCAGCGTAGGACAGGGGAACGAGCAGTACTTC. Amino acid sequence: CASSVGQGNEQYF.

The chain carries TRBV5-8 and TRBJ1-2; 9 bases line up with TRBD1. V lost 2 bases to trimming and J lost 3 bases; unmatched junction nucleotides: 5. The length of the CDR3 is 15 residues. Germline lookup yields CDR1 SGHTS and CDR2 YDEGEE. The CDR3 region is CASSFTGGFDYGYTF. The CDR3, as DNA: TGTGCCAGCAGCTTTACAGGGGGCTTTGACTATGGCTACACCTTC.

This clone has only one observation. The chain joins TRBV19 to TRBJ2-2; D not resolved. The CDR3 extends over 13 amino acids. The V end lost 6 bases, the J end lost 1 base, and 6 bases lay between the germline ends. Germline V gives CDR1 LNHDA, CDR2 SQIVND (reference sequence). CDR3 bases: TGTGCCAGTAGGTCGGTGAACACCGGGGAGCTGTTTTTT. Translation: CASRSVNTGELFF.

The CDR3 DNA sequence: TGTGCCAGCAGCCAAGGGGCCCGGGAGCCCTACAATGAGCAGTTCTTC. It is translated as CASSQGAREPYNEQFF. This sequence joins TRBV4-2 and TRBJ2-1; a possible D gene is TRBD2 (6 bases). Germline CDR1 is LGHNA and CDR2 is YNFKEQ. The CDR3 spans 16 residues. Trimming took 1 base from V and 2 from J, leaving 12 bases between them.

The CDR3 reads CASSGTGGSYNEQFF. The CDR3 region has the DNA TGCGCCAGCAGCGGGACAGGGGGCTCCTACAATGAGCAGTTCTTC. The chain links TRBV5-1 to TRBJ2-1, with 11 bases that match TRBD1. The CDR3 contains 15 residues. With V trimmed by 4 bases and J by 0 bases, 0 bases remained unmatched. Germline V lookup: CDR1 SGHRS, CDR2 YFSETQ. Full variable domain (missing parts from reference TRBV5-1 and TRBJ2-1): KAGVTQTPRYLIKTRGQQVTLSCSPISGHRSVSWYQQTPGQGLQFLFEYFSETQRNKGNFPGRFSGRQFSNSRSEMNVSTLELGDSALYLCASSGTGGSYNEQFFGPGTRLTVL.

The rearrangement links TRBV19 to TRBJ1-3; D not resolved. The V end was cut by 2 bases, the J end by 3 bases, with 8 bases between. Germline V gives CDR1 LNHDA, CDR2 SQIVND (reference sequence). The CDR3 consists of 14 residues. CDR3 protein: CASSIPRIGNTIYF. The CDR3 DNA reads TGTGCCAGTAGTATACCCAGAATTGGAAACACCATATATTTT.